What follows are 11 T cell receptor beta chains derived from one specimen sequenced in a study of cytomegalovirus exposure and HLA in healthy donors. The PCR contained 60 Vbeta and 13 Jbeta primers. Method: immunoSEQ multiplex PCR; TCRdb's copy keeps in-frame clones and lacks some. The table lists about 200,000 clones, around 86% of them singletons. The source material was PBMCs. These receptors were obtained from a woman between 45 and 65 years old in good health and CMV-seropositive.

The V call is TRBV11-3, the J call TRBJ2-2; D perhaps matches TRBD1 (6 bases). V lost 5 bases to trimming and J lost 0 bases, with 7 bases between them. Germline lookup yields CDR1 SGHNT and CDR2 YENEEA. This CDR3 is 14 amino acids long. The CDR3 spells CASSPGANTGELFF. CDR3 DNA sequence: TGTGCCAGCAGCCCAGGGGCGAACACCGGGGAGCTGTTTTTT.

V gene TRBV27 combines with J gene TRBJ2-1; the match to TRBD1 covers 8 bases. The V gene's germline CDR1 is MNHEY and CDR2 SMNVEV (reference sequence). Unmatched junction bases numbered 9, after V lost 5 bases and J lost 15 bases. This CDR3 comprises 12 residues. CDR3 coding DNA: TGTGCCAGCAGTAACGCCGGGACAGGACCGTTCTTC. It yields the protein CASSNAGTGPFF.

Only one count was recorded for this clone. The rearrangement links TRBV18 to TRBJ2-3; 9 positions agree with TRBD1. J lost 6 bases, V lost 3 bases, and 7 bases had no gene match. The CDR3 sequence is 15 residues long. Germline loops: CDR1 KGHSH, CDR2 LQKENI. Here the CDR3 DNA reads TGTGCCAGCTCACCGTTACAGGGGGCAACCGATACGCAGTATTTT. This gives the protein CASSPLQGATDTQYF.

The chain has TRBV6-5 and TRBJ2-2; TRBD2 matches at 9 bases. The V and J ends lost 6 bases and 3 bases, in that order; junction bases with no gene match: 5. The V gene's germline CDR1 is MNHEY and CDR2 SVGAGI. This CDR3 spans 15 amino acids. CDR3 in amino acids: CASSRGGAHTGELFF. CDR3 nucleotide sequence: TGTGCCAGCAGCCGCGGGGGGGCCCACACCGGGGAGCTGTTTTTT.

This chain joins TRBV6-5 and TRBJ2-5, with D possibly being TRBD2 (6 bases). CDR3 length: 13 amino acids. V was trimmed by 5 bases and J by 4 bases, leaving 11 bases between them. Per germline, CDR1 MNHEY and CDR2 SVGAGI. For the CDR3, the DNA is TGTGCCAGCAGTCGGGGGATTGGAGAGACCCAGTACTTC. Its translation is CASSRGIGETQYF.

This rearrangement joins TRBV9 to TRBJ2-3; TRBD1 matches 7 bases. This CDR3 region has 16 residues. V was pared by 3 bases and J by 2 bases, with 9 bases of the junction left unmatched. Germline V lookup: CDR1 SGDLS, CDR2 YYNGEE. Here the CDR3 DNA reads TGTGCCAGCAGCGGGGGACAGTTTGAGGCCACAGATACGCAGTATTTT. This sequence encodes CASSGGQFEATDTQYF.

The chain carries TRBV6-6 and TRBJ2-7, with a weak D call TRBD1 (5 bases). Per germline, CDR1 MNHNY and CDR2 SVGAGI (reference sequence). Between the trimmed V and J ends, which lost 6 bases and 3 bases, there was a span of 15 bases. The CDR3 length is 14 residues. CDR3 sequence reads: CASRQQVVDYEQYF. DNA for the CDR3: TGTGCCAGCAGACAACAGGTGGTTGACTACGAGCAGTACTTC.

This sequence joins TRBV19 and TRBJ1-1; 8 bases match TRBD1. This CDR3 region has 14 residues. Germline CDR1 and CDR2: LNHDA and SQIVND (reference sequence). V dropped 4 bases and J dropped 8; count of bases not matched to a gene: 9. The CDR3 here is CASSTYQGAREAFF. In nucleotides, the CDR3 is TGTGCCAGTAGTACGTATCAGGGGGCGCGGGAAGCTTTCTTT.

The V and J genes are TRBV11-2 and TRBJ2-5; 9 bases fit TRBD2. Germline CDR1 SGHAT, CDR2 FQNNGV. The CDR3 spans 16 residues. Trimming at V came to 2 bases and at J to 5 bases, leaving 9 bases not matched to a gene. In nucleotides, the CDR3 is TGTGCCAGCAGCTTACAGAGCGGGCTAGCGGGGGAGACCCAGTACTTC. Its translation: CASSLQSGLAGETQYF.

This clone has more than one count but fewer than ten. The rearrangement joins TRBV27 to TRBJ1-2; TRBD1 agrees at 7 bases. Germline CDR1 is MNHEY and CDR2 is SMNVEV (reference sequence). The CDR3 totals 15 residues. V was clipped by 0 bases and J by 9 bases; unmatched bases: 10. The CDR3 DNA reads TGTGCCAGCAGTTTATCGGCAGGGGGAAAGCTCCGCTACACCTTC. It translates to CASSLSAGGKLRYTF.

The chain uses TRBV7-9 and TRBJ1-1; TRBD1 might be the D (5 bases). The V and J ends lost 0 bases and 5 bases respectively, with 7 bases between them. Germline V CDR1 and CDR2: SEHNR, FQNEAQ (reference sequence). The CDR3 extends over 13 amino acids. CDR3 DNA: TGTGCCAGCAGCTTAGCGGGGCAGACTGAAGCTTTCTTT. Translated: CASSLAGQTEAFF. The full variable domain, rest sourced from reference TRBV7-9 and TRBJ1-1, is DTGVSQNPRHKITKRGQNVTFRCDPISEHNRLYWYRQTLGQGPEFLTYFQNEAQLEKSRLLSDRFSAERPKGSFSTLEIQRTEQGDSAMYLCASSLAGQTEAFFGQGTRLTVV.